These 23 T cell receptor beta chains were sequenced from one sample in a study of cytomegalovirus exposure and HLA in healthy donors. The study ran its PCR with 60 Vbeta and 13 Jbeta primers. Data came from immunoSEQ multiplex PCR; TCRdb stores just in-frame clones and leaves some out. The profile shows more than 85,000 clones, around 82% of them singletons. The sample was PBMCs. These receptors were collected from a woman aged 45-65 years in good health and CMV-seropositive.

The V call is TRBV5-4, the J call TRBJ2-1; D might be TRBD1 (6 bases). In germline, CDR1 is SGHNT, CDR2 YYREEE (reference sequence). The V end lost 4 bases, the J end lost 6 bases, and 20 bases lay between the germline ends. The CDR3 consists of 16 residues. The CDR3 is CASSLKQGKGRNEQFF. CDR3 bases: TGTGCCAGCAGCCTAAAGCAGGGGAAGGGTCGCAATGAGCAGTTCTTC.

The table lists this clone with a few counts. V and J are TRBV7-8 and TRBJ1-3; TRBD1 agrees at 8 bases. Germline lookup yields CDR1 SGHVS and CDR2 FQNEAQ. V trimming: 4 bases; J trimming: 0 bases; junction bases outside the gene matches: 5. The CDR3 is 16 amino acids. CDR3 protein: CASSSGQANSGNTIYF. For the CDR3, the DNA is TGTGCCAGCAGCTCGGGACAGGCGAACTCTGGAAACACCATATATTTT. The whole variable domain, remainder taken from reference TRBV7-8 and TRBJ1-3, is GAGVSQSPRYKVAKRGQDVALRCDPISGHVSLFWYQQALGQGPEFLTYFQNEAQLDKSGLPSDRFFAERPEGSVSTLKIQRTQQEDSAVYLCASSSGQANSGNTIYFGEGSWLTVV.

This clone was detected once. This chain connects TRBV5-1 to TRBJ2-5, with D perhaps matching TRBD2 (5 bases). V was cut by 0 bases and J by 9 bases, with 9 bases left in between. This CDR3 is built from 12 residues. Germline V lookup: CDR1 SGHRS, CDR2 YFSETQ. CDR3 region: CASSLDLEAQYF. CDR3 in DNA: TGCGCCAGCAGCTTGGATTTGGAGGCCCAGTACTTC.

The CDR3, as DNA: TGTGCCACCCATAGCGGCTACGAGCAGTACTTC. Protein: CATHSGYEQYF. The chain couples TRBV6-1 to TRBJ2-7, with D possibly being TRBD2 (6 bases). The CDR3 has 11 amino acids. V was cut by 10 bases and J by 3 bases, with 10 bases left in between. The V gene's germline CDR1 is MNHNS and CDR2 SASEGT.

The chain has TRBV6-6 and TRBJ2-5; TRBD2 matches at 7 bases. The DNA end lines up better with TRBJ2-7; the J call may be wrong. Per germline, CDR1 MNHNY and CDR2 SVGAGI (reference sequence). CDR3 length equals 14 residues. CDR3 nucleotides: TGTGCCAGCAGTCTTAGCGGGCCCTCCTACGAGCAGTACTTC. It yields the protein CASSLSGPSYEQYF.

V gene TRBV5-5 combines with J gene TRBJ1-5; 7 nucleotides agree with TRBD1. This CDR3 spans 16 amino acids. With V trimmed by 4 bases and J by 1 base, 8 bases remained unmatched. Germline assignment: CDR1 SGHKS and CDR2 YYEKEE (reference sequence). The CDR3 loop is CASSTTDRDSNQPQHF. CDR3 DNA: TGTGCCAGCAGCACTACCGACAGGGACAGCAATCAGCCCCAGCATTTT.

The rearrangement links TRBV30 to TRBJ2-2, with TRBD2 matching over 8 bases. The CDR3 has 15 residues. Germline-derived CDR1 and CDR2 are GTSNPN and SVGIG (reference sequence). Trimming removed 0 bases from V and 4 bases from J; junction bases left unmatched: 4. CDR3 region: CAWSVMAGGTGELFF. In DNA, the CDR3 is TGTGCCTGGAGTGTAATGGCGGGAGGCACCGGGGAGCTGTTTTTT.

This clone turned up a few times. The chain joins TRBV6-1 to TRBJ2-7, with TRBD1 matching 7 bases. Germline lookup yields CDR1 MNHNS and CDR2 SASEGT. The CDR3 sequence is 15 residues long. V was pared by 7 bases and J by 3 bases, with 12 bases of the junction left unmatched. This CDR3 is CASIPQGYGLYEQYF. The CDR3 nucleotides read TGTGCCAGCATTCCACAGGGGTACGGACTCTACGAGCAGTACTTC.

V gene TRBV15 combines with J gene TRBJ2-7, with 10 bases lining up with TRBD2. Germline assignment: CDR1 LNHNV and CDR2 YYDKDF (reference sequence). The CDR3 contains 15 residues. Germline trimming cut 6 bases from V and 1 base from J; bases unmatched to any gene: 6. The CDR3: CATSQIAGGSYEQYF. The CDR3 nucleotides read TGTGCCACCAGTCAGATAGCGGGGGGATCCTACGAGCAGTACTTC.

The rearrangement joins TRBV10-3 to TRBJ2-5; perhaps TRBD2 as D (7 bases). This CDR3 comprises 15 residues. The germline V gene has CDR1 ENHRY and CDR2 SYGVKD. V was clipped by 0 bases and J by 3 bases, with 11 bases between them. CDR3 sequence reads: CAISESLGGEETQYF. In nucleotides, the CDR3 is TGTGCCATCAGTGAGTCTCTAGGGGGGGAAGAGACCCAGTACTTC.

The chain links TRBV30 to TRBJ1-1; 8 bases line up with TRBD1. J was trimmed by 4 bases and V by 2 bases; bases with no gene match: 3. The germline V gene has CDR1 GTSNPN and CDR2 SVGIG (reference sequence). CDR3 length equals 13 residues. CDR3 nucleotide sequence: TGTGCCTGGAGTTCAGGGGGCCCCACTGAAGCTTTCTTT. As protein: CAWSSGGPTEAFF. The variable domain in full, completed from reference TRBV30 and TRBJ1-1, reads SQTIHQWPATLVQPVGSPLSLECTVEGTSNPNLYWYRQAAGRGLQLLFYSVGIGQISSEVPQNLSASRPQDRQFILSSKKLLLSDSGFYLCAWSSGGPTEAFFGQGTRLTVV.

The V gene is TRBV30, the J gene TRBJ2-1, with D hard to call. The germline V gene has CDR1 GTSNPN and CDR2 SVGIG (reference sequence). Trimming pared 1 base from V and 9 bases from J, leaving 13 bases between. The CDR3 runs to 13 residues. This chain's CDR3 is CAWSAAVSFEQFF. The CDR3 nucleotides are TGTGCCTGGAGTGCGGCGGTGTCTTTTGAGCAGTTCTTC.

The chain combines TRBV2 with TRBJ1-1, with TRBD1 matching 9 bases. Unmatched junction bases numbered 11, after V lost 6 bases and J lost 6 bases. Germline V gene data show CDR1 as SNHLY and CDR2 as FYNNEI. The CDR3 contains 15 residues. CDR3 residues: CASRRGRQGEPEAFF. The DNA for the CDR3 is TGTGCCAGCAGGAGGGGACGACAGGGGGAACCTGAAGCTTTCTTT.

As DNA, the CDR3 is TGTGCCAGTACACAGCACAATCAGCCCCAGCATTTT. It codes for CASTQHNQPQHF. The chain couples TRBV19 to TRBJ1-5; no clear D. The CDR3 is 12 amino acids. Trimming took off 7 bases at V and 3 bases at J, with 7 bases between the two ends. CDR1 and CDR2 from the germline V gene are LNHDA and SQIVND (reference sequence).

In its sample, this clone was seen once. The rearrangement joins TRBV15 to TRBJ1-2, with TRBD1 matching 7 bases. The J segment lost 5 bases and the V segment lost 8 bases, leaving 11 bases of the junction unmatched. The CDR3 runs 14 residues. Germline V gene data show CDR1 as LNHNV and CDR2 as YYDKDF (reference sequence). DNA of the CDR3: TGTGCCACCTCTAGGAGGGGGCGGCATTATGGCTACACCTTC. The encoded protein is CATSRRGRHYGYTF.

Here the CDR3 reads CASGLPSGIGTEAFF. The CDR3 DNA sequence: TGTGCTAGTGGTTTGCCCTCAGGAATTGGCACTGAAGCTTTCTTT. The V gene is TRBV12-5, the J gene TRBJ1-1; D uncertain. The CDR3 covers 15 residues. V was trimmed by 2 bases and J by 4 bases, leaving 14 bases between them. In germline, CDR1 is LGHNT, CDR2 FRNRAP.

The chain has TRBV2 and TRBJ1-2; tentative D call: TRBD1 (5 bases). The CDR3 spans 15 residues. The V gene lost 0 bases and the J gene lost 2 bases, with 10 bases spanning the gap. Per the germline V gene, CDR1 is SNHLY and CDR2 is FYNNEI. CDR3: CASSEAQGMNYGYTF. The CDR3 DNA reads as TGTGCCAGCAGTGAAGCCCAGGGTATGAACTATGGCTACACCTTC.

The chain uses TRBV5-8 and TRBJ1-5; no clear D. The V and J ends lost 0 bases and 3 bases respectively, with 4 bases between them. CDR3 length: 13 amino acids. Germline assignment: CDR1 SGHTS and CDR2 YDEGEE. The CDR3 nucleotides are TGTGCCAGCAGCTTGGAGCTCAATCAGCCCCAGCATTTT. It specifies CASSLELNQPQHF.

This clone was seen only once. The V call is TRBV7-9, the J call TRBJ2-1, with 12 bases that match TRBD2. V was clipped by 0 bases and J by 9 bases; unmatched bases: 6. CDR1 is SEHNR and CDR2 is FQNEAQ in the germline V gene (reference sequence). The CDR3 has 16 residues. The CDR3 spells CASSLALAGGFGEQFF. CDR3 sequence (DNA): TGTGCCAGCAGCTTAGCACTAGCGGGGGGCTTCGGTGAGCAGTTCTTC. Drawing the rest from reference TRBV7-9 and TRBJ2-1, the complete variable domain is DTGVSQNPRHKITKRGQNVTFRCDPISEHNRLYWYRQTLGQGPEFLTYFQNEAQLEKSRLLSDRFSAERPKGSFSTLEIQRTEQGDSAMYLCASSLALAGGFGEQFFGPGTRLTVL.

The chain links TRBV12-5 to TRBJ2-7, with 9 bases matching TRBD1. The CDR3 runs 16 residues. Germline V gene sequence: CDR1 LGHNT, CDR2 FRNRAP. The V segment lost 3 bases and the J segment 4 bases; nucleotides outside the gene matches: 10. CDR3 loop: CASGFRVRDRAYEQYF. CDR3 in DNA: TGTGCTAGTGGTTTTAGGGTTAGGGACAGGGCGTACGAGCAGTACTTC.

The CDR3 DNA follows: TGTGCCAGCAGTTTGACAGAGTCTGGAAACACCATATATTTT. Its translation: CASSLTESGNTIYF. The chain couples TRBV6-1 to TRBJ1-3; maybe TRBD1 (5 bases). Germline V gene sequence: CDR1 MNHNS, CDR2 SASEGT. This CDR3 spans 14 amino acids. V lost 5 bases and J lost 1, with 9 bases in between.

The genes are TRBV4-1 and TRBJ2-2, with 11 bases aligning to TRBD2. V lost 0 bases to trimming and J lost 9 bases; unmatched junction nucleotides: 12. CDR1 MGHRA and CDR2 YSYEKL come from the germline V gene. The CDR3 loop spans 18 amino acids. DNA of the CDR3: TGCGCCAGCAGCCAAGATCGAGGGGGGACTAGCGGCCTCCGGGAGCTGTTTTTT. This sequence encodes CASSQDRGGTSGLRELFF.

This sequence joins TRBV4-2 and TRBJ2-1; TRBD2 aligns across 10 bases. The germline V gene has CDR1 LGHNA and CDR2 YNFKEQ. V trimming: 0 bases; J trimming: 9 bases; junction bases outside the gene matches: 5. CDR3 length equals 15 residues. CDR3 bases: TGTGCCAGCAGCCAAGAGAGCGGGGGGGCCAGTGAGCAGTTCTTC. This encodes CASSQESGGASEQFF.